This T cell receptor beta chain was documented in a study of blood T cell repertoires in COVID-19. Across the study: Sites across the United States, Italy and Spain contributed samples from acute and convalescent COVID-19. T cells, B-cell-depleted T cells, or PBMCs supplied cDNA or gDNA.

Patients of the Seattle cohort, enrolled during active infection, were followed longitudinally. This CDR3 has 14 residues. V lost 1 base and J lost 3, with 9 bases in between. Germline loops: CDR1 MNHNS, CDR2 SASEGT. In the authors' workflow: Amplifying reference gene primers gave estimates of nucleated cell counts. Some clones are missing from TCRdb's copy, which holds only in-frame ones; the method was immunoSEQ multiplex PCR. V, J and clone size were drawn from that table, and D and trimming were deduced from the DNA. The sample carries some 350,000 clones, approximately 91% recorded once. Sequencing used peripheral blood. The chain employs TRBV6-1 and TRBJ1-2, with a weak D call TRBD1 (6 bases). This receptor was taken from a woman in her 70s with COVID-19, enrolled during active disease. In DNA, the CDR3 is TGTGCCAGCAGTGAAGTTCACAGGGACTATGGCTACACCTTC. This translates into CASSEVHRDYGYTF.